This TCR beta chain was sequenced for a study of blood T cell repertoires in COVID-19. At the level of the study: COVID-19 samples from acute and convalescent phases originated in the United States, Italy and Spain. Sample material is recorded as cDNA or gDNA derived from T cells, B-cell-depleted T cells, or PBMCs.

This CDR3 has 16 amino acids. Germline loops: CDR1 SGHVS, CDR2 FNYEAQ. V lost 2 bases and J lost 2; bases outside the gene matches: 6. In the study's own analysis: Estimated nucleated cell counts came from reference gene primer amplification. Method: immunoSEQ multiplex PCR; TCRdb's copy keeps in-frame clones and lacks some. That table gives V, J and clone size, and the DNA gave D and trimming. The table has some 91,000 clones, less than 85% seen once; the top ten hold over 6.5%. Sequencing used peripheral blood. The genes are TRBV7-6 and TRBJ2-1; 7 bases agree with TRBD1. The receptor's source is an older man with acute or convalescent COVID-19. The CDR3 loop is CASSLLEGAAYNEQFF. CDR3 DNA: TGTGCCAGCAGCTTACTCGAGGGGGCCGCCTACAATGAGCAGTTCTTC.